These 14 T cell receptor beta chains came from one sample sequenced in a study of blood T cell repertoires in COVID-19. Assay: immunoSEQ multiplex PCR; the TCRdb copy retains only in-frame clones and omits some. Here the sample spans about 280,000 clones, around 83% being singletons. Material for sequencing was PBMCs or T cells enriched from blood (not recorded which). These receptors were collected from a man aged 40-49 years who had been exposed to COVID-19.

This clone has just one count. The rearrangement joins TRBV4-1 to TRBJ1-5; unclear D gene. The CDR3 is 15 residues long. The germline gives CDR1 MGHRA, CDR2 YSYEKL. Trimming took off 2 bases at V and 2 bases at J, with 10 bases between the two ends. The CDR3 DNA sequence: TGCGCCAGCAGCCAATACGGTCGTGGCAATCAGCCCCAGCATTTT. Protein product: CASSQYGRGNQPQHF.

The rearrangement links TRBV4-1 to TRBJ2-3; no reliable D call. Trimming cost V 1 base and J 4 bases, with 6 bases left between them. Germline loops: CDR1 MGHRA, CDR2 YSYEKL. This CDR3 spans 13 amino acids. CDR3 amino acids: CASSQALPDTQYF. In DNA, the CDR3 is TGCGCCAGCAGCCAAGCTCTACCAGATACGCAGTATTTT.

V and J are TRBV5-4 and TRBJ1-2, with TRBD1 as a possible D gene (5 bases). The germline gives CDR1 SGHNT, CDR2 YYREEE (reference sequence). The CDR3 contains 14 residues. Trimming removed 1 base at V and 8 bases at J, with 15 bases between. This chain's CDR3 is CASSLPGRVGGYTF. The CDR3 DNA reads TGTGCCAGCAGCTTGCCAGGGAGGGTGGGAGGCTACACCTTC.

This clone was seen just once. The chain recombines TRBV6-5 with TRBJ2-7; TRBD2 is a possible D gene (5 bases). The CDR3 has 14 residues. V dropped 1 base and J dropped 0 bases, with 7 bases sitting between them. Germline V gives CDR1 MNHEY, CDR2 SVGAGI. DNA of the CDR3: TGTGCCAGCAGTTACTGGCGGGTCTCCTACGAGCAGTACTTC. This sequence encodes CASSYWRVSYEQYF.

The CDR3 bases are TGTGCCAGCAGCTTAGGAGGGGACACTCAGCCCCAGCATTTT. Its protein is CASSLGGDTQPQHF. V and J are TRBV11-3 and TRBJ1-5; the D gene is possibly TRBD1 (6 bases). The CDR3 consists of 14 residues. With 1 base removed from V and 6 bases from J, the gap between germline ends came to 10 bases. Germline V gene lookup returns CDR1 SGHNT and CDR2 YENEEA.

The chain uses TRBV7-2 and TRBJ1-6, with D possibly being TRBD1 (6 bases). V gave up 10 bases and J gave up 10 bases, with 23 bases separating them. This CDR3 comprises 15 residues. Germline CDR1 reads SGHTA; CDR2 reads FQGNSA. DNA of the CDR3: TGTGCCACTTCGAGGGGGAAAGGGGGTCAATCACCCCTCCACTTT. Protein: CATSRGKGGQSPLHF.

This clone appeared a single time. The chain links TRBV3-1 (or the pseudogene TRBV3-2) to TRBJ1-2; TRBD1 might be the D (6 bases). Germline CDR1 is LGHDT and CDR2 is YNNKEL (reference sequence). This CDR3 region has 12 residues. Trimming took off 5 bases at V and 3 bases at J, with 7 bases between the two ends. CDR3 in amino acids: CASSGTYYGYTF. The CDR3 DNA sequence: TGTGCCAGCAGCGGGACATACTATGGCTACACCTTC.

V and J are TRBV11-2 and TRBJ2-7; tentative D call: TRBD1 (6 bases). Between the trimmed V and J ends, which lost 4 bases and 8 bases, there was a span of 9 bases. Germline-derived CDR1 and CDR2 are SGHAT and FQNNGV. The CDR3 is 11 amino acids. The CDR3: CASSSGQKQYF. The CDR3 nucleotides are TGTGCCAGCAGCTCCGGACAGAAGCAGTACTTC.

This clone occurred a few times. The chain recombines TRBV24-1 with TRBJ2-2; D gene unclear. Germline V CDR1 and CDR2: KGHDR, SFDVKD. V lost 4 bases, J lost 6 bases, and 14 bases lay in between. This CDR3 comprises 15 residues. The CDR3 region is CATSDPHMYAGELFF. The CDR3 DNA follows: TGTGCCACCAGTGACCCCCACATGTATGCCGGGGAGCTGTTTTTT.

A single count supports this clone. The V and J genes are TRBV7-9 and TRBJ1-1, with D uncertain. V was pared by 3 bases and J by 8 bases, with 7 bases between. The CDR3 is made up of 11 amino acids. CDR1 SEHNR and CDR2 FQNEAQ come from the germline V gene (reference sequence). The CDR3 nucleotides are TGTGCCAGCAGCTTTAACATCGAAGCTTTCTTT. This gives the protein CASSFNIEAFF.

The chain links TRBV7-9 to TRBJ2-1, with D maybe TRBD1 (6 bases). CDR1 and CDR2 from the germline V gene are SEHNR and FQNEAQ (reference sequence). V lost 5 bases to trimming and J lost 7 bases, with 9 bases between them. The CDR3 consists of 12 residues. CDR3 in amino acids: CASSLDRNEQFF. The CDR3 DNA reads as TGTGCCAGCAGCCTTGACAGGAATGAGCAGTTCTTC.

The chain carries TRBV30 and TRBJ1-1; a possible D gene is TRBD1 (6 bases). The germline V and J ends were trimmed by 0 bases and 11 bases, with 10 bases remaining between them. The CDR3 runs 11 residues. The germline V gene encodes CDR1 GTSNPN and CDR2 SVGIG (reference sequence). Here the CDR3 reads CAWSVYTGAFF. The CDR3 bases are TGTGCCTGGAGTGTATACACAGGGGCTTTCTTT.

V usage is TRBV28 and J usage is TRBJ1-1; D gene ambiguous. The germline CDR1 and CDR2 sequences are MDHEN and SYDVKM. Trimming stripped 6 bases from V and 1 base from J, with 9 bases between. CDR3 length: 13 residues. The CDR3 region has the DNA TGTGCCAGCAGCCCTAACAGGAACACTGAAGCTTTCTTT. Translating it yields CASSPNRNTEAFF.

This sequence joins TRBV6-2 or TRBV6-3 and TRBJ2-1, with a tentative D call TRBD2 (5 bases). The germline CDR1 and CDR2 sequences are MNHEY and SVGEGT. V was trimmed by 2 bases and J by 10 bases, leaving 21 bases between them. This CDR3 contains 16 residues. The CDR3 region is CASSYVPGRVSQEQFF. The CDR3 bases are TGTGCCAGCAGTTACGTTCCGGGAAGGGTGAGTCAGGAGCAGTTCTTC.